The T cell receptor (beta chain) under discussion was sequenced for a study of vaccination and CD4 T cells after COVID-19. Treatment here: roughly ten-day PBMC culture with coronavirus spike peptide pools or control peptides (ViraFEST assay). The V gene lost 6 bases and the J gene lost 4 bases, with 9 bases spanning the gap. From germline, CDR1 is SNHLY and CDR2 FYNNEI. The CDR3 extends over 12 amino acids. Note on this clonotype: Its specificity is unknown.

Once obtained from cultured CD4+ T cells, the DNA was sequenced using the Oncomine TCR Beta short-read assay. TCRdb re-called the PCR reads through MiXCR, storing one row per CDR3 protein. Among over 20,000 distinct CDR3 sequences listed, around 66% were seen once. The sample consisted of CD4+ T cells from blood, cultured in vitro. The chain couples TRBV2 to TRBJ1-1; no firm D call. This clonotype originated in a human donor who had recovered from COVID-19. The CDR3 spells CASRGSGTEAFF. The CDR3 coding sequence is TGTGCCAGCAGGGGATCGGGCACTGAAGCTTTCTTT.